This T cell receptor (beta chain) was observed in a study of T cells expressing NK-cell markers (dated by TCRdb to the early 2020s). The study in broad terms: Three sorted T-cell subsets (CD3+CD56+NKG2C+, CD3+CD56+NKG2C- and CD3+CD56-NKG2C+) from roughly 8 donors had their TCR beta-chain repertoires profiled. Of the eight sequenced donors, seven were found to be HCMV-seropositive and one was found to be HCMV-seronegative. The study sequenced eight donors, all healthy volunteers chosen at random: three men and five women. Sequencing of the libraries produced 2 x 150 bp reads on Illumina HiSeq 2000/2500, MiSeq or NextSeq. The paper as a whole reports these results and caveats: Whether the expanded NKG2C-expressing T cell clones were specific for HCMV antigens was left unclear. Those dominant clonotypes were again the most abundant among CD3+CD56-NKG2C+ cells in a few donors, at about 25-60.1%. In six donors, the dominant CD3+CD56+NKG2C+ clonotypes were among the top 10 CD8+ clonotypes and accounted for about 1.0-7.5% of CD8+ T cells.

The CDR3 numbers 16 residues from cysteine through phenylalanine. The DNA is not on file. HCMV-specific IgG was detected in serum with a commercial ELISA kit to determine HCMV serostatus. Peripheral blood mononuclear cells were isolated from blood by Ficoll density gradient centrifugation. A word on this clonotype: It has no known antigen specificity.

The sequencer listed for this sample is Illumina HiSeq 2000. The TCR beta cDNA libraries were made using 5'RACE template switching, a step that added both a universal primer site and unique molecular identifiers. Priming for cDNA synthesis came from the TCR beta constant segment, and two successive PCR amplification steps followed. On the authors' methods: Reads were demultiplexed and grouped by UMI with MIGEC, and clonotypes were assembled and quantified with MiTCR. Only TCR cDNA sequences supported by at least two reads were kept to exclude erroneous sequences. The tcR package was used for downstream repertoire analysis, and clonotypes were matched between fractions using CDR3 nucleotide sequence together with V segment. VDJmatch was used to annotate antigen specificity against VDJdb, with one amino acid substitution allowed in CDR3. After the reads were reprocessed by TCRdb, one entry was made per CDR3 protein sequence, with no DNA. The V and J calls, along with clone size, are taken from TCRdb and not from the paper's own processing. The sample's table covers 550,000 to 600,000 distinct CDR3 sequences. Approximately 3.6% of the sample belongs to the ten largest clones.

The chain is encoded by TRBV12-3 or TRBV12-4 joined to TRBJ2-1; checking the TCRdb D call of TRBD2 is not possible without DNA. The specimen sequenced was blood T cells: a sorted CD56 or NKG2C T cell subset, CD4+ or CD8+ T cells, or bulk PBMC T cells (not recorded which). The source is a man in his late teens or twenties in good health. Donor details come from another sample of the same person, matched by shared clones. The CDR3 here reads CASSLGTSGRNNEQFF.